This record looks at one T cell receptor (beta chain) sequence and its context. The data belong to a study of blood T cell repertoires in COVID-19. Study details: Nucleic acid was either cDNA or gDNA, and it came from T cells, B-cell-depleted T cells, or PBMCs.

From germline, CDR1 is SGHTS and CDR2 YDEGEE. The CDR3 loop spans 15 amino acids. Trimming shortened V by 1 base and J by 1 base, and 9 bases separated the two germline ends. TCRdb's copy holds only in-frame clones and misses some; the assay was immunoSEQ multiplex PCR. This table holds around 150,000 clones, over 75% found once. V gene TRBV5-8 combines with J gene TRBJ1-3; tentative D call: TRBD1 (5 bases). The sequence came from a man aged 55 to 70 with active or convalescent COVID-19. The sequenced sample consisted of peripheral blood. The CDR3 region is CASSLRGTSGNTIYF. CDR3 nucleotides: TGTGCCAGCAGCTTGCGCGGGACGTCTGGAAACACCATATATTTT.